The rows below give T cell receptor beta chains drawn from one sample of a study of blood T cells in healthy people across ages. TCRdb fed the 5' RACE reads into MiXCR, producing one record per CDR3 protein. The sample has about 2 million distinct CDR3 sequences; about 50% are singletons. The material sequenced was blood. The receptors shown here come from a woman in her forties in good health. Each CDR3 is given with its conserved first and last residue. D genes are given only for firm matches. Rows may omit the clone size; those that give it use once, few, many or a size class.

TRBV4-3	-	TRBD1	TRBJ2-1	17	TGCGCCAGCAGCCAAGATGGGACAGGGTTCCGCTACAATGAGCAGTTCTTC	CASSQDGTGFRYNEQFF
TRBV5-4	-	TRBD1	TRBJ1-2	14	TGTGCCAGCAGCGTGGGGGACAGGCCCGATGGCTACACCTTC	CASSVGDRPDGYTF
TRBV3-1	-	-	TRBJ2-1	15	TGTGCCAGCAGCCAGGGCGGAGTGTTTGGCAATGAGCAGTTCTTC	CASSQGGVFGNEQFF
TRBV4-1	few	TRBD1	TRBJ1-2	16	TGCGCCAGCAGCCAAGATCCCACAGGGGGCCGGGATGGCTACACCTTC	CASSQDPTGGRDGYTF
TRBV3-1	-	TRBD2	TRBJ2-5	17	TGTGCCAGCAGCGCACGGACTAGCGGAGCCTTCCAAGAGACCCAGTACTTC	CASSARTSGAFQETQYF
TRBV9	few	-	TRBJ2-5	16	TGTGCCAGCAGCGGCCCTACTCCATCCCCACAAGAGACCCAGTACTTC	CASSGPTPSPQETQYF
TRBV2	-	-	TRBJ2-3	16	TGTGCCAGCAGTTACCGTGGACAGCGGAATACAGATACGCAGTATTTT	CASSYRGQRNTDTQYF
TRBV20-1	few	-	TRBJ2-1	15	TGCAGTGCTAATCCGGGACTTCTCGATGGGGATGAGCAGTTCTTC	CSANPGLLDGDEQFF
TRBV9	-	TRBD1	TRBJ2-3	16	TGTGCCAGCAGCGCCGGTAGGGACAGGGGATTGTATACGCAGTATTTT	CASSAGRDRGLYTQYF
TRBV7-2	-	-	TRBJ1-2	11	TGTGCCAGCAGCCTCAGGAAAGGCTACACCTTC	CASSLRKGYTF
TRBV12-3/TRBV12-4	few	TRBD1	TRBJ1-4	15	TGTGCCAGCAGATCCCTGAGGGGGCAGGGCGAAAAACTGTTTTTT	CASRSLRGQGEKLFF
TRBV9	-	TRBD1	TRBJ2-7	15	TGTGCCAGCAGCGCCCCAGGGACAGGGGAAATCGAGCAGTACTTC	CASSAPGTGEIEQYF
TRBV28	few	-	TRBJ2-1	18	TGTGCCAGCCTCTTGTGGGACTTCAATCCCCCCTCGGAAGAGGAGCAGTTCTTC	CASLLWDFNPPSEEEQFF
TRBV28	-	-	TRBJ2-7	12	TGTGCCAGCAGTCCGGCCATCTACGAGCAGTACTTC	CASSPAIYEQYF
TRBV6-5	-	TRBD1	TRBJ2-7	15	TGTGCCAGCAGTTACGGGGGACAGGGTGACTACGAGCAGTACTTC	CASSYGGQGDYEQYF
TRBV6-5	-	-	TRBJ1-1	16	TGTGCCAGCAGACATAGGCCGGGGGGGCTGAACACTGAAGCTTTCTTT	CASRHRPGGLNTEAFF
TRBV5-1	many	TRBD2	TRBJ2-5	14	TGTGCCAGCAGCCCGGGACTAGCGCGAGAGACCCAGTACTTC	CASSPGLARETQYF
TRBV9	-	TRBD2	TRBJ2-7	15	TGTGCCAGCGGACCATCTGGACTAGCTGCCTACGAGCAGTACTTC	CASGPSGLAAYEQYF
TRBV20-1	few	-	TRBJ2-1	15	TGCAGTGCTAGTCGCGGGGAGAATACTTACAATGAGCAGTTCTTC	CSASRGENTYNEQFF
TRBV10-3	-	-	TRBJ2-7	12	TGTGCCACCGGGGACGGTCCCTACGAGCAGTACTTC	CATGDGPYEQYF
TRBV4-3	few	TRBD1	TRBJ2-1	15	TGCGCCAGCAGCCCTGGACAGGGGGTCTTCAATGAGCAGTTCTTC	CASSPGQGVFNEQFF
TRBV12-3/TRBV12-4	-	-	TRBJ1-6	14	TGTGCCAGCAGTCGAATCCAAGGGGCTTCACCCCTCCACTTT	CASSRIQGASPLHF
TRBV6-1	-	TRBD1	TRBJ1-2	19	TGTGCCAGCAGTAGAAGGACAGGGGTCCAGGGGGTAACTAACTATGGCTACACCTTC	CASSRRTGVQGVTNYGYTF
TRBV6-2/TRBV6-3	-	-	TRBJ1-1	14	TGTGCCAGCAGTTACCACAGTGTGAACACTGAAGCTTTCTTT	CASSYHSVNTEAFF
TRBV7-2	-	TRBD2	TRBJ2-5	16	TGTGCCAGCAGCCTCCGGGGTACTAGCGATATGAAGACCCAGTACTTC	CASSLRGTSDMKTQYF
TRBV20-1	few	TRBD2	TRBJ2-1	17	TGCAGTGCTAGTGGGCTAGCGGGGGGCTTGAGCTCCAATGAGCAGTTCTTC	CSASGLAGGLSSNEQFF
TRBV2	many	TRBD1	TRBJ2-1	16	TGTGCCAGCAGTGAAGTTAGAGGGACAGGGGGAAATGAGCAGTTCTTC	CASSEVRGTGGNEQFF
TRBV6-2/TRBV6-3	-	TRBD2	TRBJ2-3	15	TGTGCCAGCAGTACCCCCGGGGAGGGGACAGATACGCAGTATTTT	CASSTPGEGTDTQYF
TRBV29-1	few	TRBD1	TRBJ2-1	15	TGCAGCGCACAACGGACAGGGGTCATGGGCAATGGGCAGTTCTTC	CSAQRTGVMGNGQFF
TRBV6-6	-	TRBD1	TRBJ1-2	14	TGTGCCAGCAGTGACGATGGACAGGGGGATGGCTACACCTTC	CASSDDGQGDGYTF
TRBV10-3	-	-	TRBJ2-7	13	TGTGCCACCCGGTTAGGTGGGGGCTACGAGCAGTACTTC	CATRLGGGYEQYF
TRBV4-1	-	-	TRBJ2-7	14	TGCGCCAGCAGCCAGGAGGACAGAACCTACGAGCAGTACTTC	CASSQEDRTYEQYF
TRBV5-1	-	-	TRBJ1-2	14	TGCGCCAGTACAACAGGCGTCGGGGATGATGGCTACACCTTC	CASTTGVGDDGYTF
TRBV29-1	-	-	TRBJ1-5	13	TGCAGCGTTGATCGGCAGACGGCACAGCCCCAGCATTTT	CSVDRQTAQPQHF
TRBV27	few	-	TRBJ2-7	13	TGTGCCAGCAGTAAGGACAGCGACTACGAGCAGTACTTC	CASSKDSDYEQYF
TRBV10-3	many	-	TRBJ2-3	13	TGTGCCATCATGGGACATAGCACAGATACGCAGTATTTT	CAIMGHSTDTQYF
TRBV27	-	-	TRBJ1-2	15	TGTGCCAGCAGTTCCGCCGGGTGGACTAACTATGGCTACACCTTC	CASSSAGWTNYGYTF
TRBV6-6	-	-	TRBJ2-7	12	TGTGCCAGCAGTCCCTTGAACTACGAGCAGTACTTC	CASSPLNYEQYF
TRBV10-3	-	-	TRBJ2-7	13	TGTGCCATCAAGATACAGGGCCGCTACGAGCAGTACTTC	CAIKIQGRYEQYF
TRBV6-5	few	-	TRBJ2-5	15	TGTGCCAGCAGTTACTCGACCTCCCCGGGGGAGACCCAGTACTTC	CASSYSTSPGETQYF
TRBV20-1	-	-	TRBJ2-1	14	TGCAGTGCTGGACCCCCGAGCTCCTACAATGAGCAGTTCTTC	CSAGPPSSYNEQFF
TRBV4-1	few	-	TRBJ2-1	17	TGCGCCAGCAGCCAAGAGGCTCCCCACAGTTCCTACAATGAGCAGTTCTTC	CASSQEAPHSSYNEQFF
TRBV3-1	-	-	TRBJ2-5	15	TGTGCCAGCAGCCCACGTAGTATCAGGGAAGAGACCCAGTACTTC	CASSPRSIREETQYF
TRBV12-3/TRBV12-4	-	-	TRBJ1-2	15	TGTGCCAGCAGTCTATGGGACAACATTAACTATGGCTACACCTTC	CASSLWDNINYGYTF
TRBV7-9	few	-	TRBJ1-6	14	TGTGCCAGCAGCTTTGGGGACCCACTTTCACCCCTCCACTTT	CASSFGDPLSPLHF
TRBV20-1	-	TRBD2	TRBJ2-3	11	TGCGAGGGAGGGGGCACAGATACGCAGTATTTT	CEGGGTDTQYF
TRBV6-1	-	-	TRBJ2-7	17	TGTGCCAGCAGTGAAGATGGGATCGAGAGTGGTTCCTACGAGCAGTACTTC	CASSEDGIESGSYEQYF
TRBV20-1	-	-	TRBJ2-1	16	TGCAGTACTAGGGCCGCTAGACCTCTAGCCTACAATGAGCAGTTCTTC	CSTRAARPLAYNEQFF
TRBV20-1	-	TRBD1	TRBJ2-7	11	TGCAGTGCAGGTCACAGGGGCGAGCAGTACTTC	CSAGHRGEQYF
TRBV18	once	-	TRBJ2-7	13	TGTGCCAGCTCAAGCAATCAGGGCTACGAGCAGTACTTC	CASSSNQGYEQYF